Detailed here is one TCR beta chain. The antigen remains unidentified. Here immunoSEQ multiplex PCR was the method, and the copy in TCRdb shows in-frame clones only, minus some. The data show 77,000 or so clones, around 90% seen once. This record belongs to a study of T cell responses to AZD1222 COVID-19 vaccine. Study results and limitations: Vaccine-related CD4 TCRs covered spike, predominating at 160-218 and 743-854. Scientists sampled the repertoires only once the peak T cell response had passed. Only a handful of AZD1222 recipients were seropositive at baseline.

The starting material was peripheral blood, obtained 28 days after the second AZD1222 dose. The origin of this receptor is an adult who received the AZD1222 COVID-19 vaccine.

In DNA, the CDR3 is TGTGCCTGGAGTGTACAAGGGGTCGGTGTTGGCTACACCTTC. It is translated as CAWSVQGVGVGYTF. The chain recombines TRBV30 with TRBJ1-2; D may be TRBD1 (5 bases). The V end lost 0 bases, the J end lost 7 bases, and 15 bases lay between the germline ends. CDR1 GTSNPN and CDR2 SVGIG come from the germline V gene (reference sequence). The CDR3 totals 14 residues.